This T cell receptor beta chain was captured by sequencing in a study of OX40 agonist ivuxolimab in advanced cancers. CDR1 MGHDK and CDR2 SYGVNS come from the germline V gene. The CDR3 is 12 amino acids. V was shortened by 8 bases and J by 8 bases, with 15 bases between the two germline ends. Some clones are missing from TCRdb's copy, which holds only in-frame ones; the method was immunoSEQ multiplex PCR. This sample has 80,000 to 100,000 clones, with around 94% found just once. This clone appeared a single time. This sequence originates from an adult with an advanced solid tumor such as melanoma, head and neck, liver or kidney cancer. This chain links TRBV25-1 with TRBJ1-2; D is unclear. The sample consisted of CD4+ or CD8+ T cells sorted from blood, taken in a trial of the OX40 agonist ivuxolimab. The chain's CDR3 is CASSPSGRGYTF. The CDR3 DNA is TGTGCCAGCTCTCCGTCGGGGAGAGGCTACACCTTC.